The clone carrying this T cell receptor beta chain has only a few counts. As yet, its antigen is unknown. The sample comes from a study of post-analysis software for immune sequencing data. CDR1 and CDR2 (germline): LGHDT, YNNKEL (reference sequence). CDR3 length: 14 amino acids. V was shortened by 1 base and J by 4 bases, with 5 bases between the two germline ends. Study results and limitations: In patients, TRBV5-6, TRBV5-1 and TRBV20-1 belonged to 4 or 5 TRBV segments found more frequently than in controls.

Sequencing libraries made from TCR beta cDNA carried unique molecular identifiers. TCRdb recomputed calls from the PCR reads with MiXCR, one row per CDR3 protein. Of hundreds of thousands of distinct CDR3 sequences listed, roughly 30% are singletons. The chain couples TRBV3-1 to TRBJ2-6; D gene unclear. Sequenced: blood. The sequence was collected from a girl aged 5-17 years with multiple sclerosis. This CDR3 reads CASSQATGANVLTF. In DNA form, the CDR3 reads TGTGCCAGCAGCCAAGCGACCGGGGCCAACGTCCTGACTTTC.